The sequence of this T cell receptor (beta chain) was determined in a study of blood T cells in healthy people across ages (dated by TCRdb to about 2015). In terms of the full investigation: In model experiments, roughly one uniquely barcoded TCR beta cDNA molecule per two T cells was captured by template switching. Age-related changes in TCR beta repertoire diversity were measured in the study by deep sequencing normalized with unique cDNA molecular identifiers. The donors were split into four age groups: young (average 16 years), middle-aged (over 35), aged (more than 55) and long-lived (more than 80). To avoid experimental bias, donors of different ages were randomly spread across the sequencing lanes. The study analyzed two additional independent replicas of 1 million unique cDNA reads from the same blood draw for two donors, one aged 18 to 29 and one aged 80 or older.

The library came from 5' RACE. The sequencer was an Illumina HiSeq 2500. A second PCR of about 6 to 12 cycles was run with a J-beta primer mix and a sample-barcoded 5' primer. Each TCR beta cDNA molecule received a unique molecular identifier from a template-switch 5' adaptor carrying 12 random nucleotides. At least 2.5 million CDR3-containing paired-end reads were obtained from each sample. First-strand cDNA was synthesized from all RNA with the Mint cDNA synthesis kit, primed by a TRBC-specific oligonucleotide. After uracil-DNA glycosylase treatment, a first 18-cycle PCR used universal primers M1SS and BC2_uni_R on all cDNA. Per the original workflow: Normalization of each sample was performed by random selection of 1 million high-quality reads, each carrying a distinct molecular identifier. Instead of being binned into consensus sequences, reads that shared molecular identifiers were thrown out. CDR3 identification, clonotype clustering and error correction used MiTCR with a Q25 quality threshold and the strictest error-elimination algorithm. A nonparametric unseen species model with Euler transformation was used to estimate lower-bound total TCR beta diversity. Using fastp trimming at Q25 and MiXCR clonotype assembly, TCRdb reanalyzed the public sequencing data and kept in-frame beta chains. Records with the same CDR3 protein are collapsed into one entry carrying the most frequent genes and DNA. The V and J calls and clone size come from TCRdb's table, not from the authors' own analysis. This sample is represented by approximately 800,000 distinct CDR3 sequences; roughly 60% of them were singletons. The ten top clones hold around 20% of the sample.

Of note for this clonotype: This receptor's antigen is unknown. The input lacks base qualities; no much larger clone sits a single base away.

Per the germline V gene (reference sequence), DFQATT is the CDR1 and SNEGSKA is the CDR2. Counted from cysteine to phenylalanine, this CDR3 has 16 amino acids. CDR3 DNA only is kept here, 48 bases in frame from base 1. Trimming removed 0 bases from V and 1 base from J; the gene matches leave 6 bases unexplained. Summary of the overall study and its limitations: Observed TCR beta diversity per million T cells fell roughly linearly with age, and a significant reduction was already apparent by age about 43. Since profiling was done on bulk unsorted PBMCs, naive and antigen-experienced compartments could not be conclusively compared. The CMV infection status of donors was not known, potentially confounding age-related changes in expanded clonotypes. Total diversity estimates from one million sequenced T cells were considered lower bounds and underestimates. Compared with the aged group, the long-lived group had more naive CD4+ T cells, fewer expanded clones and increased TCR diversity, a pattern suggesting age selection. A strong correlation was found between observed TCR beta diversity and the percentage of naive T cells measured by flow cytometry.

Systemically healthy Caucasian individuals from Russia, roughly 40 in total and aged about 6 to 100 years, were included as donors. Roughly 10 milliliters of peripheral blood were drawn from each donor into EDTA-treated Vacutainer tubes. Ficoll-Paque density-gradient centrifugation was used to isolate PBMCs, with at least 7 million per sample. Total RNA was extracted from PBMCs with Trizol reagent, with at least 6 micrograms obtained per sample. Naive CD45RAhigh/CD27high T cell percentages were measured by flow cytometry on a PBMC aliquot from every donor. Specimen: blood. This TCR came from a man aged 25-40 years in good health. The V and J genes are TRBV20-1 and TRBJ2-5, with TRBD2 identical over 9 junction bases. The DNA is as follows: TGCAGTGCTAGAGAACGGCTAGCGGGGATCCAAGAGACCCAGTACTTC. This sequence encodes CSARERLAGIQETQYF.